This T cell receptor beta chain was retrieved from a study of beta chain features in type 1 diabetes. At the level of the study: Patients did not differ from healthy donors in age, gender or cell yield. Sorted cells examined across all samples numbered roughly 99,000,000. Study-level results: In the patient group, naive, central memory and Treg TCRB repertoires seemed more alike than in the healthy donor group. Shortening that was moderate but significant affected the TCRB CDR3s of Type 1 diabetes patients in all four CD4+ subsets. High-TCR-expressing cells could be over-represented by cDNA sequencing.

To note about this clone: Its antigen is currently unknown.

The V end was cut by 2 bases, the J end by 2 bases, with 17 bases between. CDR3 length: 17 residues. CDR1 and CDR2 from the germline V gene are KGHSH and LQKENI. TCRB transcripts that were expressed got sequenced, as all of the isolated RNA had been reverse transcribed. Clones were sequenced by immunoSEQ multiplex PCR, and TCRdb holds only the in-frame ones, with some missing. The profile shows approximately 240,000 clones, 16% of them singletons. The clonotype originates from a man younger than 45 with type 1 diabetes. V usage is TRBV18 and J usage is TRBJ2-3, with D perhaps TRBD2 (5 bases). Sequences were obtained from naive CD4+ T cells from blood. CDR3 residues: CASSPFSVSGATDTQYF. The CDR3 DNA follows: TGTGCCAGCTCACCATTCTCTGTCAGCGGTGCCACAGATACGCAGTATTTT.